A single sample gave rise to the 17 T cell receptor beta chains below, sequenced in a study of blood T cell repertoires in COVID-19. Method: immunoSEQ multiplex PCR; TCRdb's copy keeps in-frame clones and lacks some. The sample holds 130,000 to 150,000 clones, 80% seen once. Sequencing was performed on peripheral blood. These receptors were collected from a woman aged 50 to 60 with acute or convalescent COVID-19.

V and J are TRBV9 and TRBJ2-1; no clear D. The V and J ends lost 1 base and 9 bases respectively, with 8 bases between them. Germline CDR1 and CDR2: SGDLS and YYNGEE. The CDR3 totals 12 residues. The CDR3 DNA is TGTGCCAGCAGCGTAAATCCAGTTGAGCAGTTCTTC. Protein product: CASSVNPVEQFF.

This clone was detected only a few times. The chain employs TRBV7-9 and TRBJ2-7, with 11 bases identical to TRBD1. The V gene's germline CDR1 is SEHNR and CDR2 FQNEAQ (reference sequence). Losses at the gene ends were 1 base for V and 9 bases for J; bases not matched to a gene: 2. The CDR3 is made up of 13 amino acids. The CDR3 nucleotides are TGTGCCAGCAGCTTAGAGGGACAGGGGGTGCAGTACTTC. Amino acids: CASSLEGQGVQYF.

V gene TRBV7-3 combines with J gene TRBJ1-1; 7 bases agree with TRBD1. The CDR3 has 14 amino acids. The germline CDR1 and CDR2 sequences are SGHTA and FQGTGA. V lost 5 bases and J lost 3; bases outside the gene matches: 6. The CDR3 loop reads CASSLQGSYTEAFF. The CDR3 DNA reads TGTGCCAGCAGCCTACAGGGGTCGTACACTGAAGCTTTCTTT.

This clone was counted a few times. This chain uses TRBV29-1 with TRBJ1-2, with D hard to call. CDR1 and CDR2 (germline): SQVTM, ANQGSEA. Trimming shortened V by 2 bases and J by 3 bases, and 10 bases separated the two germline ends. The CDR3 loop spans 13 amino acids. CDR3 sequence: CSVELRSDYGYTF. For the CDR3, the DNA is TGCAGCGTTGAACTCCGGTCTGACTATGGCTACACCTTC. The full variable domain, with the rest looked up from reference TRBV29-1 and TRBJ1-2, is SAVISQKPSRDICQRGTSLTIQCQVDSQVTMMFWYRQQPGQSLTLIATANQGSEATYESGFVIDKFPISRPNLTFSTLTVSNMSPEDSSIYLCSVELRSDYGYTFGSGTRLTVV.

This rearrangement joins TRBV6-2 or TRBV6-3 to TRBJ2-5; weak D call: TRBD1 (5 bases). V lost 6 bases, J lost 5 bases, and 19 bases lay in between. The CDR3 loop spans 15 amino acids. Germline CDR1 is MNHEY and CDR2 is SVGEGT. The CDR3 protein is CASSRPPDIAETQYF. The CDR3 DNA sequence: TGTGCCAGCAGCCGCCCGCCGGACATCGCCGAGACCCAGTACTTC.

The rearrangement uses TRBV27 and TRBJ1-6, with 7 bases lining up with TRBD1. The germline V gene has CDR1 MNHEY and CDR2 SMNVEV (reference sequence). V was pared by 6 bases and J by 4 bases, with 3 bases of the junction left unmatched. This CDR3 has 14 amino acids. The CDR3 nucleotides read TGTGCCAGCAGGGACAGGCCGTATAATTCACCCCTCCACTTT. This gives the protein CASRDRPYNSPLHF.

This clone is a singleton in its sample. V and J are TRBV7-9 and TRBJ1-4, with D uncertain. The CDR3 runs 14 residues. Deletions cut 6 bases from V and 6 bases from J, with 14 bases between. From germline, CDR1 is SEHNR and CDR2 FQNEAQ (reference sequence). The CDR3 reads CASSSPGTHEKLFF. For the CDR3, the DNA is TGTGCCAGCAGTTCACCGGGAACACATGAAAAACTGTTTTTT.

J is TRBJ1-5 and V is TRBV6-5; D call uncertain. CDR1 is MNHEY and CDR2 is SVGAGI in the germline V gene. The ends were cut back, 6 bases at V and 6 bases at J, with 12 bases in the middle. The CDR3 is made up of 13 amino acids. CDR3 sequence (DNA): TGTGCCAGCAGCAGCGATGCGGGTCAGCCCCAGCATTTT. Translation: CASSSDAGQPQHF.

The chain recombines TRBV6-5 with TRBJ2-3; possibly TRBD2 for D (7 bases). Per germline, CDR1 MNHEY and CDR2 SVGAGI. The length of the CDR3 is 15 residues. V was shortened by 5 bases and J by 3 bases, with 15 bases between the two germline ends. CDR3 sequence reads: CASSIRGADTDTQYF. The CDR3 coding sequence is TGTGCCAGCAGTATCCGGGGGGCCGATACAGATACGCAGTATTTT.

The chain links TRBV19 to TRBJ1-1, with D perhaps matching TRBD1 (6 bases). V lost 6 bases to trimming and J lost 3 bases, with 17 bases between them. This CDR3 has 15 residues. CDR1 LNHDA and CDR2 SQIVND come from the germline V gene (reference sequence). DNA for the CDR3: TGTGCCAGTAGACTTACAGGGCATGGGGACACTGAAGCTTTCTTT. Protein: CASRLTGHGDTEAFF.

The rearrangement joins TRBV6-5 to TRBJ1-4; D might be TRBD1 (6 bases). The CDR3 has 15 amino acids. From germline, CDR1 is MNHEY and CDR2 SVGAGI. Between the trimmed V and J ends, which lost 6 bases and 0 bases, there was a span of 11 bases. CDR3 coding DNA: TGTGCCAGCAGCCAAGGGGGTGCAACTAATGAAAAACTGTTTTTT. Protein: CASSQGGATNEKLFF.

The V and J genes are TRBV5-1 and TRBJ2-1; unclear D gene. The CDR3 length is 13 residues. Trimming cost V 7 bases and J 8 bases, with 16 bases left between them. Looked up from germline, CDR1 is SGHRS and CDR2 is YFSETQ. Here the CDR3 DNA reads TGCGCCAGCCGCCGAGGAGAGAGCCATGAGCAGTTCTTC. Its protein product is CASRRGESHEQFF. Combining the CDR3 with reference TRBV5-1 and TRBJ2-1 gives the whole variable domain KAGVTQTPRYLIKTRGQQVTLSCSPISGHRSVSWYQQTPGQGLQFLFEYFSETQRNKGNFPGRFSGRQFSNSRSEMNVSTLELGDSALYLCASRRGESHEQFFGPGTRLTVL.

The rearrangement joins TRBV6-5 to TRBJ1-6; TRBD1 matches 9 bases. This CDR3 region has 15 residues. Trimming at V came to 0 bases and at J to 10 bases, leaving 4 bases not matched to a gene. CDR1 is MNHEY, CDR2 SVGAGI, per germline. DNA for the CDR3: TGTGCCAGCAGTTACTCGAGGACAGGGGAGTCACCCCTCCACTTT. This sequence encodes CASSYSRTGESPLHF.

The chain uses TRBV7-2 and TRBJ2-7; D is ambiguous. V was trimmed by 2 bases and J by 3 bases, leaving 5 bases between them. The CDR3 is made up of 12 amino acids. Germline loops: CDR1 SGHTA, CDR2 FQGNSA. In nucleotides, the CDR3 is TGTGCCAGCAGCTTACTCGGCTACGAGCAGTACTTC. Its protein product is CASSLLGYEQYF. Full variable domain (missing parts from reference TRBV7-2 and TRBJ2-7): GAGVSQSPSNKVTEKGKDVELRCDPISGHTALYWYRQSLGQGLEFLIYFQGNSAPDKSGLPSDRFSAERTGGSVSTLTIQRTQQEDSAVYLCASSLLGYEQYFGPGTRLTVT.

The rearrangement joins TRBV10-3 to TRBJ1-1, with TRBD1 as a possible D gene (5 bases). CDR3 length equals 12 residues. Trimming removed 0 bases from V and 11 bases from J, with 10 bases in between. Germline-derived CDR1 and CDR2 are ENHRY and SYGVKD. Written as DNA, the CDR3 is TGTGCCATCAGTGAGTCCAGGGAAAGTGCTTTCTTT. It codes for CAISESRESAFF.

This clone was counted only a few times. This chain joins TRBV9 and TRBJ1-5; 7 positions agree with TRBD1. The CDR3 totals 15 residues. From germline, CDR1 is SGDLS and CDR2 YYNGEE. J lost 5 bases, V lost 2 bases, and 7 bases had no gene match. CDR3 sequence reads: CASSVDDRDHQPQHF. As DNA, the CDR3 is TGTGCCAGCAGCGTGGATGACAGGGACCATCAGCCCCAGCATTTT.

This chain links TRBV9 with TRBJ2-7, with 9 bases identical to TRBD1. This CDR3 comprises 15 residues. Germline V gene lookup returns CDR1 SGDLS and CDR2 YYNGEE. J lost 3 bases, V lost 5 bases, and 9 bases had no gene match. The CDR3 DNA sequence: TGTGCCAGCAGTTTTGGACAGGGGCGTCACTACGAGCAGTACTTC. Residues: CASSFGQGRHYEQYF.